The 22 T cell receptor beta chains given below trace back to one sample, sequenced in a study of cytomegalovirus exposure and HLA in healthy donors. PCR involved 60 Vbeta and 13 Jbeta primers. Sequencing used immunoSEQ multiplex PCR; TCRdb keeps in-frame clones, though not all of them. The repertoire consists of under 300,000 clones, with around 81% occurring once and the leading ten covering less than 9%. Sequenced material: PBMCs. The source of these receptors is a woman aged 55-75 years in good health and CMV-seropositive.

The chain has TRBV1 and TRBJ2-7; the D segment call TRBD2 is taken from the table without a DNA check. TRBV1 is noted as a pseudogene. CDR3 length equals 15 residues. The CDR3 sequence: CTSSRGYPLSYEQYF. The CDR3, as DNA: TGCACCAGCAGCAGAGGGTATCCGCTCTCCTACGAGCAGTACTTC.

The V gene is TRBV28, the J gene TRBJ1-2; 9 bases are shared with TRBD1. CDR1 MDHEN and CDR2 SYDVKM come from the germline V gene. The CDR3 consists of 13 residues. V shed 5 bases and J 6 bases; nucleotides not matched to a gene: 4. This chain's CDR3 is CASSLQGADGYTF. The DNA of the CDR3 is TGTGCCAGCAGTCTACAGGGGGCGGATGGCTACACCTTC.

CDR3 nucleotides: TGTGCCAGCAGTGACGCGGGGGCGAACACCGGGGAGCTGTTTTTT. Residues: CASSDAGANTGELFF. The gene calls are TRBV4-2 and TRBJ2-2; 7 bases are shared with TRBD2. Trimming took 6 bases from V and 0 from J; bases not matched to a gene: 4. Germline V lookup: CDR1 LGHNA, CDR2 YNFKEQ. This CDR3 contains 15 residues.

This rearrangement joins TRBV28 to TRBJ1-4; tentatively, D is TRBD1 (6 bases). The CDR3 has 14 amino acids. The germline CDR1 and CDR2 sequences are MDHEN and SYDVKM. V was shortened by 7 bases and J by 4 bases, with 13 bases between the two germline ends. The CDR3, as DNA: TGTGCCAGCATTTCCGGACAGTTTAATGAAAAACTGTTTTTT. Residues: CASISGQFNEKLFF.

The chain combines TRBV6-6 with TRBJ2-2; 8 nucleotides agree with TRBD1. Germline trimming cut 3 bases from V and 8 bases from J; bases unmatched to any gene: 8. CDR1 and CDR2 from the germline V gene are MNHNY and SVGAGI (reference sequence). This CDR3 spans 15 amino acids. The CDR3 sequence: CASSYADRAAGELFF. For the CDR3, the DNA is TGTGCCAGCAGTTATGCGGACAGGGCAGCAGGGGAGCTGTTTTTT.

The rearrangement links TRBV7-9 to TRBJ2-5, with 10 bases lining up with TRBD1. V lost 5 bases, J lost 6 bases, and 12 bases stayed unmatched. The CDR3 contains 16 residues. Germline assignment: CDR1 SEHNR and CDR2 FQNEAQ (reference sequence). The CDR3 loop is CASSRDLTGGLKTQYF. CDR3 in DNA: TGTGCCAGCAGCAGGGACCTGACAGGGGGCTTGAAGACCCAGTACTTC.

DNA of the CDR3: TGTGCCAGTTCGGAGCGGGAGTTCTACAATGAGCAGTTCTTC. Its protein product is CASSEREFYNEQFF. The chain recombines TRBV19 with TRBJ2-1; TRBD2 matches at 8 bases. Per germline, CDR1 LNHDA and CDR2 SQIVND (reference sequence). After removal of 8 bases from V and 3 bases from J, the junction contained 6 bases not matched to a gene. There are 14 residues in the CDR3.

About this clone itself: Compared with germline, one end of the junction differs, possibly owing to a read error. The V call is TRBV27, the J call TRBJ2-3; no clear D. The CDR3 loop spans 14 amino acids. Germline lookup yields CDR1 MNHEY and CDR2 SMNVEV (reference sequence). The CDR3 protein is CASSRWVLTDAQYF. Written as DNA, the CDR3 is TGTGCCAGCAGTCGTTGGGTCCTCACAGATGCGCAGTATTTT.

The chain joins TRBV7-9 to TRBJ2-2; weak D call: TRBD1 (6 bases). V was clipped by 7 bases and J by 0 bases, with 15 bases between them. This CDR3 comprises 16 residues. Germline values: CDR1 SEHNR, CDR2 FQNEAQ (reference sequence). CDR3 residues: CASTQVGQPNTGELFF. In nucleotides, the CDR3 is TGTGCCAGCACCCAAGTCGGACAGCCGAACACCGGGGAGCTGTTTTTT.

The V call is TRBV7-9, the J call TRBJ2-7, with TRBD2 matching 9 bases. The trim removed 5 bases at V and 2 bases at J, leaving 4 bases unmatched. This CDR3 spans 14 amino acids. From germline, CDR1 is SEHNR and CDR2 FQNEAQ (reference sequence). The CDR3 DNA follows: TGTGCCAGCAGCCCACGACTAGCGGCCTACGAGCAGTACTTC. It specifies CASSPRLAAYEQYF.

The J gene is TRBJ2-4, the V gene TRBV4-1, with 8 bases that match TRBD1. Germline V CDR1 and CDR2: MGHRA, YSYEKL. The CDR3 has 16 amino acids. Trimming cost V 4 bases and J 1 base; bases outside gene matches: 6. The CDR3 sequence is CASSPSAGGAKNIQYF. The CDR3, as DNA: TGCGCCAGCAGCCCCAGTGCAGGGGGCGCCAAAAACATTCAGTACTTC.

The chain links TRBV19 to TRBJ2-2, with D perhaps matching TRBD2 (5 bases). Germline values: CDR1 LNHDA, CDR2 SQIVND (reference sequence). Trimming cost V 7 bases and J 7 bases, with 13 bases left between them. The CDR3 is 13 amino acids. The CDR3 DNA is TGTGCCAGTAAAACCGGAGGTAACGGGGAGCTGTTTTTT. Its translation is CASKTGGNGELFF.

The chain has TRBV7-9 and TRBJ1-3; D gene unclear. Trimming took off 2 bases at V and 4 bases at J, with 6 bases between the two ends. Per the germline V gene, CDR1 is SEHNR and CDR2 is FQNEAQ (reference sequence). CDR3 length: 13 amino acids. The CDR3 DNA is TGTGCCAGCAGCTTAACACAGGGAAACACCATATATTTT. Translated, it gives CASSLTQGNTIYF.

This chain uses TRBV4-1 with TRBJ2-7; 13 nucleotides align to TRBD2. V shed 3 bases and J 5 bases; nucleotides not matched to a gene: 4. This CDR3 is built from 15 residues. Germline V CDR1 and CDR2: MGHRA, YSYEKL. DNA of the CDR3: TGCGCCAGCAGCCAGAGGACTAGCGGGAGCAACGAGCAGTACTTC. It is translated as CASSQRTSGSNEQYF.

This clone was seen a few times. Here the CDR3 reads CASNDWTADYGYTF. As DNA, the CDR3 is TGTGCCAGCAATGATTGGACAGCAGACTATGGCTACACCTTC. This sequence joins TRBV28 and TRBJ1-2, with D possibly matching TRBD1 (6 bases). V was trimmed by 7 bases and J by 3 bases, leaving 15 bases between them. This CDR3 has 14 amino acids. Germline CDR1 MDHEN, CDR2 SYDVKM.

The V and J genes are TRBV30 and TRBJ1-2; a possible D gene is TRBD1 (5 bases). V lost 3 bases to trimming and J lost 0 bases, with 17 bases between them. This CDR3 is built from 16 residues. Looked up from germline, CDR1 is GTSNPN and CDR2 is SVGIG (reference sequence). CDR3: CAWSPPGGGANYGYTF. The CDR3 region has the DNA TGTGCCTGGAGCCCGCCCGGGGGGGGAGCTAACTATGGCTACACCTTC. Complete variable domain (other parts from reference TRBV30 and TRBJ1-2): SQTIHQWPATLVQPVGSPLSLECTVEGTSNPNLYWYRQAAGRGLQLLFYSVGIGQISSEVPQNLSASRPQDRQFILSSKKLLLSDSGFYLCAWSPPGGGANYGYTFGSGTRLTVV.

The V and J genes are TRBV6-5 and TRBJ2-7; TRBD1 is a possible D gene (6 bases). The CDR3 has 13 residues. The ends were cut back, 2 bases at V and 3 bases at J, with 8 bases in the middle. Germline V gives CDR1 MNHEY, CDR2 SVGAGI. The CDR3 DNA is TGTGCCAGCAGTTACACACAGGGCTACGAGCAGTACTTC. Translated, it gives CASSYTQGYEQYF.

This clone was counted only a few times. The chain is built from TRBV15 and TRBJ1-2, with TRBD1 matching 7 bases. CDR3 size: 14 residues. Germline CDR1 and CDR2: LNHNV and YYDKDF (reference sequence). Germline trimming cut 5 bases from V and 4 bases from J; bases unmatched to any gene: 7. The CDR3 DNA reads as TGTGCCACCAGCGTAGGGGGCTCGGGCTATGGCTACACCTTC. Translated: CATSVGGSGYGYTF. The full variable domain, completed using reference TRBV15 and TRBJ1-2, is DAMVIQNPRYQVTQFGKPVTLSCSQTLNHNVMYWYQQKSSQAPKLLFHYYDKDFNNEADTPDNFQSRRPNTSFCFLDIRSPGLGDTAMYLCATSVGGSGYGYTFGSGTRLTVV.

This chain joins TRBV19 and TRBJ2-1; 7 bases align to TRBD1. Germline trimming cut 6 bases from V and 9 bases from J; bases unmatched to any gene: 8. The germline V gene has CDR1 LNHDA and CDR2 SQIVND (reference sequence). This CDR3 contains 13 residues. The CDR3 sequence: CASSRDRDGEQFF. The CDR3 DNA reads TGTGCCAGTAGCCGCGACAGGGACGGTGAGCAGTTCTTC.

This CDR3 is CASSLYDAGAFF. The CDR3 coding sequence is TGTGCCAGCAGCTTATACGACGCAGGAGCTTTCTTT. The chain has TRBV7-2 and TRBJ1-1; D unresolved. CDR3 size: 12 residues. Trimming cost V 2 bases and J 10 bases, with 11 bases left between them. In germline, CDR1 is SGHTA, CDR2 FQGNSA. The whole variable domain, filled in from reference TRBV7-2 and TRBJ1-1, reads GAGVSQSPSNKVTEKGKDVELRCDPISGHTALYWYRQSLGQGLEFLIYFQGNSAPDKSGLPSDRFSAERTGGSVSTLTIQRTQQEDSAVYLCASSLYDAGAFFGQGTRLTVV.

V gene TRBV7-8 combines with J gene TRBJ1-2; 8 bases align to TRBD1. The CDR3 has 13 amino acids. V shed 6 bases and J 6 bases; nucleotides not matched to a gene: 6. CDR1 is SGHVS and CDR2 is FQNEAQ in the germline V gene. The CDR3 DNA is TGTGCCAGCAGTTCCAGGGGGCGTGATGGCTACACCTTC. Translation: CASSSRGRDGYTF. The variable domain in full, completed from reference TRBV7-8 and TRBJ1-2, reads GAGVSQSPRYKVAKRGQDVALRCDPISGHVSLFWYQQALGQGPEFLTYFQNEAQLDKSGLPSDRFFAERPEGSVSTLKIQRTQQEDSAVYLCASSSRGRDGYTFGSGTRLTVV.

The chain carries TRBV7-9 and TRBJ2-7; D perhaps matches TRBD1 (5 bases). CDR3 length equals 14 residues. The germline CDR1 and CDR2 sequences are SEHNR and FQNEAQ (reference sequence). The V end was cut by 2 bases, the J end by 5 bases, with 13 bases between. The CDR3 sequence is CASSLSTGLNEQYF. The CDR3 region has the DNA TGTGCCAGCAGCTTATCAACAGGTCTGAACGAGCAGTACTTC.